The sequence of this TCR beta chain was determined in a study of cytomegalovirus exposure and HLA in healthy donors. Points from the study as a whole: In a later analysis, compared with equally common non-associated chains, HLA-associated beta chains were more expanded. Researchers reported in a later analysis that common viral pathogens appeared linked to several top clusters. Roughly even sequencing depth across donors was the assumption behind the presence/absence analyses. Evidence from a later analysis indicated that most CMV-associated TCR beta chains looked HLA-restricted.

In the PCR, 60 Vbeta and 13 Jbeta primers were used. Profiled with immunoSEQ multiplex PCR; TCRdb holds only in-frame clones, not every one. The profile shows about 120,000 clones, around 76% of them singletons. With regard to this clone: What it binds is unknown.

Trimming took off 5 bases at V and 2 bases at J, with 16 bases between the two ends. The V gene's germline CDR1 is SGHTA and CDR2 FQGNSA. CDR3 size: 15 residues. The material sequenced was PBMCs. The genes are TRBV7-2 and TRBJ2-7, with D perhaps matching TRBD2 (5 bases). The TCR was taken from a man younger than 45 in good health and CMV-seropositive. The DNA of the CDR3 is TGTGCCAGCAGCGAGGGTGGCGGGTGGACCTACGAGCAGTACTTC. Residues: CASSEGGGWTYEQYF.